A single sample is the source of the 24 T cell receptor beta chains below, sequenced in a study of CD8+CD57+ T cells in acquired aplastic anemia. Investigators profiled TCR beta VDJ and CDR3 from genomic DNA template. TCRdb used MiXCR to reprocess the reads, holding one entry per CDR3 protein. Among hundreds of thousands of distinct CDR3 sequences listed, roughly three fifths were seen once. The specimen was sorted CD4+, CD8+, or CD8+CD57+ T cells (not recorded which) from PBMCs. These receptors were collected from a human donor with severe aplastic anemia or a healthy control (not recorded which).

The gene calls are TRBV5-1 and TRBJ2-5; D gene unclear. Per germline, CDR1 SGHRS and CDR2 YFSETQ. The ends were cut back, 4 bases at V and 5 bases at J, with 15 bases in the middle. This CDR3 comprises 14 residues. CDR3 residues: CASSVSGSHETQYF. DNA for the CDR3: TGCGCCAGCAGCGTATCCGGGTCCCACGAGACCCAGTACTTC. The variable domain in full, completed from reference TRBV5-1 and TRBJ2-5, reads KAGVTQTPRYLIKTRGQQVTLSCSPISGHRSVSWYQQTPGQGLQFLFEYFSETQRNKGNFPGRFSGRQFSNSRSEMNVSTLELGDSALYLCASSVSGSHETQYFGPGTRLLVL.

This chain connects TRBV2 to TRBJ1-6; no clear D. Germline CDR1 reads SNHLY; CDR2 reads FYNNEI. The CDR3 loop spans 12 amino acids. V gave up 4 bases and J gave up 9 bases, with 7 bases separating them. The DNA of the CDR3 is TGTGCCAGCAGTGCCAACGTTTCACCCCTCCACTTT. The encoded protein is CASSANVSPLHF.

The V call is TRBV7-9, the J call TRBJ2-5; D not resolved. Trimming cost V 3 bases and J 5 bases, with 16 bases left between them. The germline V gene has CDR1 SEHNR and CDR2 FQNEAQ (reference sequence). The CDR3 extends over 15 amino acids. The CDR3 region is CASSFPRAVRETQYF. DNA for the CDR3: TGTGCCAGCAGCTTCCCCCGGGCTGTGAGGGAGACCCAGTACTTC. The variable domain in full, completed from reference TRBV7-9 and TRBJ2-5, reads DTGVSQNPRHKITKRGQNVTFRCDPISEHNRLYWYRQTLGQGPEFLTYFQNEAQLEKSRLLSDRFSAERPKGSFSTLEIQRTEQGDSAMYLCASSFPRAVRETQYFGPGTRLLVL.

The V and J genes are TRBV28 and TRBJ2-5; no clear D. V was shortened by 5 bases and J by 5 bases, with 9 bases between the two germline ends. Germline CDR1 and CDR2: MDHEN and SYDVKM. This CDR3 comprises 12 residues. The CDR3 sequence: CASSLYFETQYF. The CDR3 DNA reads as TGTGCCAGCAGTCTCTACTTTGAGACCCAGTACTTC. Filled out from reference TRBV28 and TRBJ2-5, the complete variable domain reads DVKVTQSSRYLVKRTGEKVFLECVQDMDHENMFWYRQDPGLGLRLIYFSYDVKMKEKGDIPEGYSVSREKKERFSLILESASTNQTSMYLCASSLYFETQYFGPGTRLLVL.

This sequence joins TRBV7-9 and TRBJ2-1; D possibly corresponds to TRBD1 (5 bases). The CDR3 is 15 residues long. Trimming took 1 base from V and 7 from J, leaving 14 bases between them. Germline CDR1 SEHNR, CDR2 FQNEAQ (reference sequence). CDR3 residues: CASSLGPTVSNEQFF. The DNA of the CDR3 is TGTGCCAGCAGCTTAGGACCGACAGTGAGTAATGAGCAGTTCTTC.

This chain uses TRBV5-1 with TRBJ1-2, with D possibly being TRBD1 (5 bases). The CDR3 has 15 amino acids. The ends were cut back, 4 bases at V and 0 bases at J, with 13 bases in the middle. Germline CDR1 and CDR2: SGHRS and YFSETQ. CDR3 nucleotides: TGCGCCAGCAGCATTCAGGGCTCTTCTAACTATGGCTACACCTTC. It codes for CASSIQGSSNYGYTF.

This clonotype appeared many times. This chain uses TRBV12-3 or TRBV12-4 with TRBJ1-5; the D gene is possibly TRBD1 (6 bases). The V end was cut by 6 bases, the J end by 1 base, with 16 bases between. The CDR3 sequence is 16 residues long. The CDR3 nucleotides read TGTGCCAGCAGCGGGCGTCGGGGGCACAGCAATCAGCCCCAGCATTTT. Its protein product is CASSGRRGHSNQPQHF.

This clonotype was seen many times. This sequence joins TRBV6-5 and TRBJ2-3; 8 bases are a match to TRBD1. With 4 bases clipped from V and 0 bases from J, the junction kept 12 bases outside the gene matches. Germline CDR1 MNHEY, CDR2 SVGAGI. The CDR3 runs 18 residues. CDR3 region: CASSLTGTGASSTDTQYF. The CDR3 nucleotides are TGTGCCAGCAGTTTAACCGGGACAGGCGCGTCTAGCACAGATACGCAGTATTTT.

There are many counts of this clonotype. The chain employs TRBV6-4 and TRBJ2-2; D is undetermined. The CDR3 contains 14 residues. The germline gives CDR1 MRHNA, CDR2 SNTAGT. Trimming removed 4 bases at V and 5 bases at J, with 11 bases between. DNA for the CDR3: TGTGCCAGCAGTGCTTCCACCTCAACCGGGGAGCTGTTTTTT. Protein sequence: CASSASTSTGELFF.

The chain employs TRBV7-6 and TRBJ2-5; 8 bases are a match to TRBD2. J gave up 4 bases and V 4 bases, and 8 bases lay outside the gene matches. From germline, CDR1 is SGHVS and CDR2 FNYEAQ. The CDR3 extends over 15 amino acids. The chain's CDR3 is CASSSGWAGGETQYF. The CDR3 coding sequence is TGTGCCAGCAGCTCGGGGTGGGCGGGAGGAGAGACCCAGTACTTC. Combining the CDR3 with reference TRBV7-6 and TRBJ2-5 gives the whole variable domain GAGVSQSPRYKVTKRGQDVALRCDPISGHVSLYWYRQALGQGPEFLTYFNYEAQQDKSGLPNDRFSAERPEGSISTLTIQRTEQRDSAMYRCASSSGWAGGETQYFGPGTRLLVL.

J is TRBJ2-5 and V is TRBV7-7, with D unclear. Germline V gene data show CDR1 as SSHAT and CDR2 as FNYEAQ (reference sequence). CDR3 length: 13 amino acids. The V gene lost 5 bases and the J gene lost 2 bases, with 9 bases spanning the gap. The CDR3 DNA is TGTGCCAGCAGCCCCAGCGCGCAAGAGACCCAGTACTTC. Amino acids: CASSPSAQETQYF.

This clonotype turned up a few times. This chain joins TRBV29-1 and TRBJ2-7; 9 nucleotides align to TRBD2. With V trimmed by 0 bases and J by 2 bases, 8 bases remained unmatched. CDR3 length equals 16 residues. Germline V lookup: CDR1 SQVTM, CDR2 ANQGSEA. The DNA for the CDR3 is TGCAGCGTTGAAGATCTTCGGCTAGCGGGAACCTACGAGCAGTACTTC. The encoded protein is CSVEDLRLAGTYEQYF.

This clonotype is medium-sized. The rearrangement joins TRBV7-6 to TRBJ2-7; no definite D call. The CDR3 runs 13 residues. Trimming pared 0 bases from V and 0 bases from J, leaving 3 bases between. The germline gives CDR1 SGHVS, CDR2 FNYEAQ. The CDR3 spells CASSLASSYEQYF. The CDR3, as DNA: TGTGCCAGCAGCTTAGCGAGCTCCTACGAGCAGTACTTC.

The DNA for the CDR3 is TGCAGTGCTAGAAGCGGCAGGGAGAATTCACCCCTCCACTTT. Translating it yields CSARSGRENSPLHF. V gene TRBV20-1 combines with J gene TRBJ1-6, with D perhaps matching TRBD1 (5 bases). Deletions cut 2 bases from V and 7 bases from J, with 12 bases between. Germline V lookup: CDR1 DFQATT, CDR2 SNEGSKA (reference sequence). CDR3 size: 14 residues.

This clonotype was seen a handful of times. This chain uses TRBV10-3 with TRBJ1-3; the D gene is possibly TRBD1 (5 bases). The CDR3 is 13 residues long. V shed 5 bases and J shed 7 bases, with 12 bases lying between them. Germline V lookup: CDR1 ENHRY, CDR2 SYGVKD. The CDR3 region is CAISQGWDNTIYF. The DNA of the CDR3 is TGTGCCATCAGTCAAGGTTGGGACAACACCATATATTTT.

In this sample, this clonotype turned up a few times. The rearrangement uses TRBV4-2 and TRBJ2-1, with TRBD2 identical over 9 bases. The CDR3 length is 19 residues. The V and J ends lost 0 bases and 5 bases, in that order; junction bases with no gene match: 14. Germline V CDR1 and CDR2: LGHNA, YNFKEQ. The CDR3 loop reads CASSQESSRGGPRDNEQFF. The CDR3 region has the DNA TGTGCCAGCAGCCAAGAATCCTCGCGGGGGGGTCCGCGGGACAATGAGCAGTTCTTC.

V and J are TRBV5-6 and TRBJ2-7; TRBD1 aligns across 8 bases. Germline CDR1 reads SGHDT; CDR2 reads YYEEEE. This CDR3 spans 17 amino acids. V dropped 4 bases and J dropped 6; count of bases not matched to a gene: 18. In DNA, the CDR3 is TGTGCCAGCAGCCAACGATTCCAAGACAGGGGCTTACCCGAGCAGTACTTC. Protein: CASSQRFQDRGLPEQYF.

The chain carries TRBV20-1 and TRBJ2-7; TRBD1 agrees at 10 bases. J lost 6 bases, V lost 5 bases, and 7 bases had no gene match. Germline V CDR1 and CDR2: DFQATT, SNEGSKA (reference sequence). The CDR3 has 13 residues. CDR3 DNA sequence: TGCAGTGCTTTCCCGGGACAGGGGTCCGAGCAGTACTTC. Encoded protein: CSAFPGQGSEQYF.

The rearrangement joins TRBV29-1 to TRBJ1-1, with D possibly matching TRBD1 (5 bases). The ends were cut back, 5 bases at V and 1 base at J, with 8 bases in the middle. CDR1 is SQVTM, CDR2 ANQGSEA, per germline. The CDR3 is made up of 12 amino acids. In nucleotides, the CDR3 is TGCAGCGTTACGACAGAGAACACTGAAGCTTTCTTT. The encoded protein is CSVTTENTEAFF.

This clonotype appeared many times. V gene TRBV10-3 combines with J gene TRBJ2-3; 8 nucleotides match TRBD2. This CDR3 comprises 17 residues. From germline, CDR1 is ENHRY and CDR2 SYGVKD. Germline trimming cut 4 bases from V and 4 bases from J; bases unmatched to any gene: 13. CDR3 coding DNA: TGTGCCATCAGTGGGCCGGACAGCGGGGGCAGTTCAGATACGCAGTATTTT. Translating it yields CAISGPDSGGSSDTQYF.

The V call is TRBV24-1, the J call TRBJ1-5, with D uncertain. Germline-derived CDR1 and CDR2 are KGHDR and SFDVKD. The CDR3 sequence is 9 residues long. Trimming left V 12 bases short and J 3 bases short, with 2 bases between. CDR3 region: CAPNQPQHF. The CDR3 DNA sequence: TGTGCCCCCAATCAGCCCCAGCATTTT.

The chain links TRBV2 to TRBJ2-7; 7 positions agree with TRBD1. Germline trimming cut 9 bases from V and 3 bases from J; bases unmatched to any gene: 14. The germline V gene encodes CDR1 SNHLY and CDR2 FYNNEI. The CDR3 has 15 residues. CDR3: CASTPGQVMGYEQYF. CDR3 DNA: TGTGCCAGTACTCCCGGACAGGTTATGGGCTACGAGCAGTACTTC. Looking up the rest from reference TRBV2 and TRBJ2-7 gives the full variable domain: EPEVTQTPSHQVTQMGQEVILRCVPISNHLYFYWYRQILGQKVEFLVSFYNNEISEKSEIFDDQFSVERPDGSNFTLKIRSTKLEDSAMYFCASTPGQVMGYEQYFGPGTRLTVT.

To note about this clonotype: The junction departs from the called germline gene at one end, perhaps through a read error. This chain joins TRBV7-7 and TRBJ2-1; D possibly corresponds to TRBD2 (5 bases). Germline V lookup: CDR1 SSHAT, CDR2 FNYEAQ (reference sequence). The CDR3 has 14 amino acids. The CDR3 loop is CASSPGLGQHEQFF. Written as DNA, the CDR3 is TGTGCTAGCAGCCCCGGACTTGGCCAGCATGAGCAGTTCTTC. The full variable domain, completed using reference TRBV7-7 and TRBJ2-1, is GAGVSQSPRYKVTKRGQDVTLRCDPISSHATLYWYQQALGQGPEFLTYFNYEAQPDKSGLPSDRFSAERPEGSISTLTIQRTEQRDSAMYRCASSPGLGQHEQFFGPGTRLTVL.

The rearrangement links TRBV7-9 to TRBJ1-5; D not resolved. The CDR3 has 14 residues. The germline CDR1 and CDR2 sequences are SEHNR and FQNEAQ (reference sequence). Trimming cost V 2 bases and J 6 bases, with 11 bases left between them. The CDR3 bases are TGTGCCAGCAGCTTACTGGGAGCTAGTCAGCCCCAGCATTTT. Protein sequence: CASSLLGASQPQHF.